The rows below give T cell receptor beta chains drawn from one sample of a study of T cell responses to AZD1222 COVID-19 vaccine. The table came from immunoSEQ multiplex PCR; TCRdb's copy has only in-frame clones and leaves some out. Of around 110,000 clones listed, 80% to 90% are singletons. Here the sequenced sample was peripheral blood, taken on day 0 of AZD1222 vaccination. These receptors originate from an adult in good health. The CDR3 runs from the conserved cysteine through the conserved F or W. A D gene is named only where the DNA matches it firmly. Rows may omit the clone size; those that give it use once, few, many or a size class.

TRBV9	TRBJ2-2	NA	NA	CASSVQGGELFF	TGTGCCAGCAGCGTCCAGGGGGGGGAGCTGTTTTTT
TRBV7-9	TRBJ1-2	NA	NA	CASSFTQGDYGYTF	TGTGCCAGCAGCTTCACCCAGGGCGACTATGGCTACACCTTC
TRBV7-2	TRBJ1-2	NA	NA	CASSLDGTGYGYTF	TGTGCCAGCAGCTTAGATGGTACAGGGTATGGCTACACCTTC
TRBV7-2	TRBJ1-4	NA	NA	CASSFQGVREKLFF	TGTGCCAGCAGCTTTCAGGGCGTTAGGGAAAAACTGTTTTTT
TRBV6-5	TRBJ1-2	NA	NA	CASSYSTGVNYGYTF	TGTGCCAGCAGTTACTCGACGGGGGTTAACTATGGCTACACCTTC
TRBV9	TRBJ1-5	once	NA	CASSVGSSNQPQHF	TGTGCCAGCAGCGTAGGATCTAGCAATCAGCCCCAGCATTTT
TRBV7-2	TRBJ2-4	NA	TRBD2	CASSWKAGGVNIQYF	TGTGCCAGCAGCTGGAAAGCGGGGGGAGTTAACATTCAGTACTTC
TRBV19	TRBJ1-5	NA	NA	CASSIEGVARQPQHF	TGTGCCAGTAGTATAGAGGGGGTTGCTAGACAGCCCCAGCATTTT
TRBV27	TRBJ2-7	once	NA	CASSFLGSHEQYF	TGTGCCAGCAGTTTCTTGGGTTCCCACGAGCAGTACTTC
TRBV18	TRBJ2-1	NA	TRBD1	CASYQGAGGNEQFF	TGTGCCAGTTATCAGGGGGCGGGTGGGAATGAGCAGTTCTTC
TRBV4-3	TRBJ2-7	once	NA	CASSQVIQGNHEQYF	TGCGCCAGCAGCCAAGTCATCCAGGGAAACCACGAGCAGTACTTC
TRBV18	TRBJ1-4	few	TRBD1	CASSPRQGPSTNEKLFF	TGTGCCAGCTCACCAAGACAGGGGCCCTCAACTAATGAAAAACTGTTTTTT
TRBV19	TRBJ1-2	NA	NA	CASSQLFGTKGGYTF	TGTGCCAGTAGCCAGCTTTTTGGGACCAAGGGAGGCTACACCTTC
TRBV4-3	TRBJ1-6	NA	TRBD1	CASSHRQGDDNSPLHF	TGCGCCAGCAGCCATAGACAGGGTGATGACAATTCACCCCTCCACTTT
TRBV6-5	TRBJ1-1	NA	TRBD1	CASSYTRQGWNTEAFF	TGTGCCAGCAGTTACACCCGACAGGGCTGGAACACTGAAGCTTTCTTT